This TCR beta chain derives from a study of shared clonotypes between healthy human individuals. Study-level results: Approximately 4.6% of naive CD4 clonotypes were common to four donors. Estimated richness values were generally larger in naive subsets than in memory subsets.

Note on this clone: Antigen: not known.

The CDR3 runs to 17 residues. V was pared by 4 bases and J by 4 bases, with 19 bases between. CDR1 and CDR2 (germline): SNHLY, FYNNEI. Terminally differentiated effector memory CD45RA+ cells were excluded by CCR7 positive selection of CD45RO-negative cells. At the deep level, the assay was run. For sorted subsets, 150 to 250 ng DNA per replicate equaled about 31,000 T cell genomes. The repertoire was sequenced with immunoSEQ multiplex PCR; TCRdb's copy has only in-frame clones and lacks some. The sample has about 2.2 million clones, around 93% seen once. The TCR was taken from a man between 18 and 29 years old in good health. Some clones in this sample may be carry-over from other donors' samples. Sequencing was done on a sample of naive CD8+ T cells from PBMCs. The chain recombines TRBV2 with TRBJ1-4; the D is unclear. CDR3 sequence (DNA): TGTGCCAGCAGTGGGGCAGGCACCCACACCAGTAATGAAAAACTGTTTTTT. The encoded protein is CASSGAGTHTSNEKLFF.